These T cell receptor beta chains were read from a single sample in a study of CD8 T cells in ankylosing spondylitis. From the 5' RACE reads, TCRdb called clonotypes with MiXCR, one entry per CDR3 protein. The table records 650,000 to 800,000 distinct CDR3 sequences, about 20% of them present only once. Sequencing was performed on blood, either unsorted or a sorted T cell fraction (not recorded which). The receptor source for this set is a male donor with ankylosing spondylitis. Both conserved end residues are part of each CDR3. The D gene is left open where the match is weak. Size is stated for part of the rows, as once, few or many counts, or as a class when the clone is expanded.

J gene | D gene | V gene | clone size | CDR3 DNA | CDR3 protein
TRBJ1-1 | . | TRBV12-5 | few | TGTGCTAGTGGTTTTGTTGCCGGACCCGGAGGGACTGAAGCTTTCTTT | CASGFVAGPGGTEAFF
TRBJ1-2 | . | TRBV4-3 | few | TGCGCCAGCAGCCAAGAGCGGGTTGACTATGGCTACACCTTC | CASSQERVDYGYTF
TRBJ1-5 | . | TRBV6-2/TRBV6-3 | . | TGTGCCAGCAGTTACGCGGGGGATAGCAATCAGCCCCAGCATTTT | CASSYAGDSNQPQHF
TRBJ2-7 | . | TRBV4-3 | few | TGCGCCAGCAGCCACGCTCAGGGTTTTTCCTACGAGCAGTACTTC | CASSHAQGFSYEQYF
TRBJ2-5 | . | TRBV12-3/TRBV12-4 | . | TGTGCCAGCAGTCTCTCCGACCCGAAGGCCCAGTACTTC | CASSLSDPKAQYF
TRBJ2-7 | . | TRBV11-2 | few | TGTGCCAGCAGCTTAGGGCAGATGGACGAGCAGTACTTC | CASSLGQMDEQYF
TRBJ2-1 | TRBD2 | TRBV5-1 | few | TGCGCCAGCAGCTTGGAGACTAGCGGGGTGTACAATGAGCAGTTCTTC | CASSLETSGVYNEQFF
TRBJ2-2 | TRBD2 | TRBV4-2 | many | TGTGCCAGCCTCGGGACTAGCGGCACCGGGGAGCTGTTTTTT | CASLGTSGTGELFF
TRBJ1-4 | . | TRBV18 | . | TGTGCCAGCTCACCACCGACCGGGACAAGAGGAGAAAAACTGTTTTTT | CASSPPTGTRGEKLFF
TRBJ1-2 | . | TRBV5-1 | few | TGCGCCAGCAGCTTGGAGGTGGGTCACTATGGCTACACCTTC | CASSLEVGHYGYTF
TRBJ2-1 | . | TRBV30 | . | TGTGCCTGGACTTACTTTTCGGGTGAGCAGTTCTTC | CAWTYFSGEQFF
TRBJ2-1 | TRBD1 | TRBV7-2 | . | TGTGCCAGCAGCGATCAGGGGGCCATCTACAATGAGCAGTTCTTC | CASSDQGAIYNEQFF
TRBJ2-1 | TRBD2 | TRBV2 | few | TGTGCCAGCAGTGGTAGCGGGAAGCTCAACAATGAGCAGTTCTTC | CASSGSGKLNNEQFF
TRBJ2-2 | TRBD2 | TRBV5-6 | . | TGTGCCAGCAGTGGACTAGGGTTCACCGGGGAGCTGTTTTTT | CASSGLGFTGELFF
TRBJ2-2 | . | TRBV11-3 | . | TGTGCCAGCAGCGCCCCTCAGGGACATGGCACCGGGGAGCTGTTTTTT | CASSAPQGHGTGELFF
TRBJ2-7 | TRBD2 | TRBV12-3/TRBV12-4 | many | TGTGCCAGCAGTTTCCCTAGCGGGGGGCTCAGCTCCTACGAGCAGTACTTC | CASSFPSGGLSSYEQYF
TRBJ2-7 | TRBD1 | TRBV14 | . | TGTGCCAGCAGATCGGGACAGGGATCCGAGCAGTACTTC | CASRSGQGSEQYF
TRBJ2-7 | . | TRBV28 | few | TGTGCCAGCAGTTGGGCGGCCGGAACTCCCTACGAGCAGTACTTC | CASSWAAGTPYEQYF
TRBJ2-7 | . | TRBV5-5 | few | TGTGCCAGCAGCTTGGGGAGGGATCCTGGCGAGCAGTACTTC | CASSLGRDPGEQYF
TRBJ2-1 | TRBD2 | TRBV12-3/TRBV12-4 | few | TGTGCCAGCAGTTTAGAAGGGACTAGCCCCTTCCCCAGGGAGGAGGGGCAGTTCTTC | CASSLEGTSPFPREEGQFF
TRBJ2-7 | . | TRBV5-1 | . | TGCGCCAGCAGCTTGACACCCAGGGAAACCTCCTACGAGCAGTACTTC | CASSLTPRETSYEQYF
TRBJ2-4 | TRBD1 | TRBV7-8 | . | TGTGCCAGCAGCCCACGTGGAGGGACAGGGTCCTCTCCTAGGGAAAACATTCAGTACTTC | CASSPRGGTGSSPRENIQYF
TRBJ2-1 | TRBD1 | TRBV7-3 | . | TGTGCCAGCAGCCCCGGACAGGGGCGGAACAATGAGCAGTTCTTC | CASSPGQGRNNEQFF
TRBJ1-1 | . | TRBV4-3 | . | TGCGCCAGCAGCCTTGCGGCGCAGCCGAACACTGAAGCTTTCTTT | CASSLAAQPNTEAFF
TRBJ2-1 | TRBD2 | TRBV5-1 | few | TGCGCCAGCAGCCTTAGCGGGAGTGTTGGGTACAATGAGCAGTTCTTC | CASSLSGSVGYNEQFF
TRBJ1-1 | . | TRBV12-3/TRBV12-4 | many | TGTGCCAGCAGTTTTGCCACTGAAGCTTTCTTT | CASSFATEAFF
TRBJ2-1 | TRBD1 | TRBV10-1 | . | TGCGCCAGCAGTGAGTCGACTCGGACAGGGAGCTACAATGAGCAGTTCTTC | CASSESTRTGSYNEQFF
TRBJ2-7 | TRBD2 | TRBV5-1 | . | TGCGCCAGCAGCTTGCGGGGGGACGGCTACGAGCAGTACTTC | CASSLRGDGYEQYF
TRBJ1-4 | . | TRBV29-1 | few | TGCAGCGTTCTAGGGCGAACTAATGAAAAACTGTTTTTT | CSVLGRTNEKLFF
TRBJ2-2 | TRBD1 | TRBV6-1 | . | TGTGCCAGCAGTCCGCCCAACAGGGGGCCCGCGAACACCGGGGAGCTGTTTTTT | CASSPPNRGPANTGELFF
TRBJ1-4 | . | TRBV12-3/TRBV12-4 | . | TGTGCCAGCAGCCGAACAGGGTCTAATGAAAAACTGTTTTTT | CASSRTGSNEKLFF
TRBJ1-5 | . | TRBV2 | . | TGTGCCAGCAGAGAGACAGGCCGCAATCAGCCCCAGCATTTT | CASRETGRNQPQHF
TRBJ2-1 | TRBD2 | TRBV5-1 | many | TGCGCCAGCAGCTTAAGCGGGGGGGGCCACAATGAGCAGTTCTTC | CASSLSGGGHNEQFF